What follows are 25 T cell receptor beta chains derived from one specimen sequenced in a study of OX40 agonist ivuxolimab in advanced cancers. Assay used: immunoSEQ multiplex PCR; TCRdb lists only in-frame clones, some missing. Of approximately 91,000 clones in the sample, 65% to 90% were seen once. The sequenced sample was CD4+ or CD8+ T cells sorted from blood, obtained in a trial of the OX40 agonist ivuxolimab. Every receptor here comes from an adult with an advanced solid tumor such as melanoma, head and neck, liver or kidney cancer.

The V gene is TRBV2, the J gene TRBJ1-4; 7 bases align to TRBD1. Per germline, CDR1 SNHLY and CDR2 FYNNEI. There are 14 residues in the CDR3. After removal of 4 bases from V and 5 bases from J, the junction contained 4 bases not matched to a gene. The CDR3 DNA is TGTGCCAGCAGTGCCGGGACAGAGAATGAAAAACTGTTTTTT. The encoded protein is CASSAGTENEKLFF. Full variable domain (missing parts from reference TRBV2 and TRBJ1-4): EPEVTQTPSHQVTQMGQEVILRCVPISNHLYFYWYRQILGQKVEFLVSFYNNEISEKSEIFDDQFSVERPDGSNFTLKIRSTKLEDSAMYFCASSAGTENEKLFFGSGTQLSVL.

This rearrangement joins TRBV2 to TRBJ1-5, with D hard to call. V gave up 1 base and J gave up 7 bases, with 8 bases separating them. The CDR3 has 13 amino acids. Germline assignment: CDR1 SNHLY and CDR2 FYNNEI. CDR3 sequence: CASSEDLGQPQHF. The CDR3 nucleotides are TGTGCCAGCAGTGAAGATTTGGGCCAGCCCCAGCATTTT. The full variable domain, rest sourced from reference TRBV2 and TRBJ1-5, is EPEVTQTPSHQVTQMGQEVILRCVPISNHLYFYWYRQILGQKVEFLVSFYNNEISEKSEIFDDQFSVERPDGSNFTLKIRSTKLEDSAMYFCASSEDLGQPQHFGDGTRLSIL.

The V and J genes are TRBV6-1 and TRBJ1-1; D ambiguous. Germline CDR1 and CDR2: MNHNS and SASEGT. This CDR3 is 13 amino acids long. Trimming removed 3 bases at V and 0 bases at J, with 5 bases between. The CDR3 sequence is CASSDQMNTEAFF. The CDR3 region has the DNA TGTGCCAGCAGTGACCAAATGAACACTGAAGCTTTCTTT.

Of note for this clone: It is unclear where the CDR3 begins or ends on the DNA, so no DNA is shown, and the CDR3 is as TCRdb lists it. The chain couples TRBV5-4 to TRBJ2-5; the DNA was not compared with TRBD1, the D call given in the table. The CDR3 is 15 residues long, ends included. The germline V gene has CDR1 SGHNT and CDR2 YYREEE (reference sequence). CDR3 sequence reads: CASSLVFWGQGSEHF.

This clone was seen once. The genes are TRBV10-3 and TRBJ1-5; TRBD1 might be the D (5 bases). V lost 4 bases, J lost 8 bases, and 12 bases lay in between. The CDR3 covers 13 residues. Per germline, CDR1 ENHRY and CDR2 SYGVKD. The CDR3 sequence is CAISGGALEPQHF. The CDR3 nucleotides read TGTGCCATCAGTGGCGGGGCACTGGAGCCCCAGCATTTT.

The chain is built from TRBV5-4 and TRBJ2-2, with unresolved D. Germline values: CDR1 SGHNT, CDR2 YYREEE (reference sequence). V lost 0 bases and J 0 bases, leaving 6 bases between the germline ends. The CDR3 sequence is 15 residues long. The CDR3 sequence: CASSLGSANTGELFF. The CDR3 DNA follows: TGTGCCAGCAGCTTGGGTTCAGCGAACACCGGGGAGCTGTTTTTT.

The V gene is TRBV20-1, the J gene TRBJ1-4; D perhaps matches TRBD1 (5 bases). The CDR3 extends over 11 amino acids. The V end lost 5 bases, the J end lost 7 bases, and 8 bases lay between the germline ends. Per the germline V gene, CDR1 is DFQATT and CDR2 is SNEGSKA (reference sequence). The CDR3 protein is CSAWDLEKLFF. The CDR3 bases are TGCAGTGCTTGGGACCTTGAAAAACTGTTTTTT.

The J gene is TRBJ2-7, the V gene TRBV6-1, with D hard to call. The V end was cut by 3 bases, the J end by 0 bases, with 6 bases between. Germline CDR1 is MNHNS and CDR2 is SASEGT. The CDR3 runs to 13 residues. CDR3 protein: CASSDPASYEQYF. In DNA form, the CDR3 reads TGTGCCAGCAGTGACCCTGCCTCCTACGAGCAGTACTTC.

V gene TRBV15 combines with J gene TRBJ1-2, with 7 bases aligning to TRBD1. The ends lost 3 bases at V and 7 bases at J; junction bases unmatched: 5. Germline CDR1 and CDR2: LNHNV and YYDKDF (reference sequence). The CDR3 covers 13 residues. CDR3 sequence: CATSSYGQVGYTF. CDR3 bases: TGTGCCACCAGCAGTTATGGACAGGTTGGCTACACCTTC.

This rearrangement joins TRBV11-1 to TRBJ1-1; the match to TRBD1 covers 7 bases. The V and J ends lost 0 bases and 5 bases, in that order; junction bases with no gene match: 3. Germline values: CDR1 SGHAT, CDR2 FQDESV (reference sequence). The CDR3 has 14 amino acids. This chain's CDR3 is CASSLAVRGTEAFF. Here the CDR3 DNA reads TGTGCCAGCAGCTTAGCGGTCAGGGGGACTGAAGCTTTCTTT.

The V gene is TRBV7-3, the J gene TRBJ2-5; D is unresolved. V lost 2 bases and J lost 4, with 5 bases in between. Germline V gives CDR1 SGHTA, CDR2 FQGTGA. The CDR3 is 12 residues long. In DNA form, the CDR3 reads TGTGCCAGCAGCTTATTGGGAGAGACCCAGTACTTC. Amino acids: CASSLLGETQYF. Full variable domain (outside the CDR3, taken from reference TRBV7-3 and TRBJ2-5): GAGVSQTPSNKVTEKGKYVELRCDPISGHTALYWYRQSLGQGPEFLIYFQGTGAADDSGLPNDRFFAVRPEGSVSTLKIQRTERGDSAVYLCASSLLGETQYFGPGTRLLVL.

V gene TRBV6-6 combines with J gene TRBJ1-4, with D perhaps matching TRBD1 (5 bases). The CDR3 sequence is 14 residues long. Germline V gene data show CDR1 as MNHNY and CDR2 as SVGAGI (reference sequence). V was pared by 6 bases and J by 8 bases, with 16 bases between. CDR3: CASSPGLSTEKLFF. Written as DNA, the CDR3 is TGTGCCAGCAGCCCAGGGCTTTCCACCGAAAAACTGTTTTTT.

This clone was seen more than once but under ten times. The chain couples TRBV5-6 to TRBJ2-7; possible D gene TRBD2, 6 bases. Per germline, CDR1 SGHDT and CDR2 YYEEEE. The CDR3 has 13 residues. Between the trimmed V and J ends, which lost 4 bases and 8 bases, there was a span of 16 bases. CDR3: CASSLQDYLKQYF. In DNA form, the CDR3 reads TGTGCCAGCAGCCTCCAGGACTACCTCAAGCAGTACTTC.

The rearrangement uses TRBV5-1 and TRBJ2-1; D remains unclear. The germline V and J ends were trimmed by 0 bases and 8 bases, with 15 bases remaining between them. The CDR3 runs to 15 residues. Germline V gives CDR1 SGHRS, CDR2 YFSETQ. The CDR3 reads CASSLGVPPRDEQFF. The CDR3 nucleotides are TGCGCCAGCAGCTTGGGCGTCCCGCCGCGAGATGAGCAGTTCTTC.

The chain is built from TRBV5-1 and TRBJ1-1, with D possibly matching TRBD1 (6 bases). CDR1 SGHRS and CDR2 YFSETQ come from the germline V gene. Trimming took 5 bases from V and 4 from J, leaving 18 bases between them. The CDR3 totals 15 residues. This CDR3 reads CASRTAAQGLTEAFF. The CDR3 bases are TGCGCCAGCAGGACCGCGGCACAGGGTCTCACTGAAGCTTTCTTT.

CDR3 nucleotide sequence: TGTGCCAGCAGCCGACCACAGGGTCTCGGTTCACCCCTCCACTTT. Translating it yields CASSRPQGLGSPLHF. The genes are TRBV6-5 and TRBJ1-6; a weak D match, TRBD1 (6 bases). The V gene's germline CDR1 is MNHEY and CDR2 SVGAGI. This CDR3 region has 15 residues. Trimming took 6 bases from V and 9 from J, leaving 18 bases between them.

This chain links TRBV6-5 with TRBJ2-7; D remains unclear. The V end was cut by 7 bases, the J end by 2 bases, with 15 bases between. The CDR3 spans 14 residues. Germline CDR1 and CDR2: MNHEY and SVGAGI. The CDR3 DNA reads as TGTGCCAGCAACGACGCCAGCCTGGCCTACGAGCAGTACTTC. This translates into CASNDASLAYEQYF.

The V and J genes are TRBV14 and TRBJ2-7, with D unclear. CDR3 length: 11 residues. Deletions cut 1 base from V and 6 bases from J, with 4 bases between. CDR1 SGHDN and CDR2 FVKESK come from the germline V gene. CDR3 loop: CASSQVSEQYF. The CDR3 nucleotides are TGTGCCAGCAGCCAAGTAAGCGAGCAGTACTTC.

V usage is TRBV18 and J usage is TRBJ1-1, with 7 bases matching TRBD1. The germline V gene encodes CDR1 KGHSH and CDR2 LQKENI. Trimming at V came to 3 bases and at J to 3 bases, leaving 13 bases not matched to a gene. This CDR3 contains 17 residues. The CDR3 loop is CASSPVLARGADTEAFF. The CDR3 DNA sequence: TGTGCCAGCTCACCCGTTTTGGCCAGGGGGGCGGACACTGAAGCTTTCTTT. The full variable domain, with the rest looked up from reference TRBV18 and TRBJ1-1, is NAGVMQNPRHLVRRRGQEARLRCSPMKGHSHVYWYRQLPEEGLKFMVYLQKENIIDESGMPKERFSAEFPKEGPSILRIQQVVRGDSAAYFCASSPVLARGADTEAFFGQGTRLTVV.

The chain couples TRBV27 to TRBJ1-1, with 8 bases identical to TRBD1. The CDR3 length is 13 residues. After removal of 5 bases from V and 4 bases from J, the junction contained 3 bases not matched to a gene. The germline gives CDR1 MNHEY, CDR2 SMNVEV (reference sequence). CDR3 residues: CASSATGGTEAFF. CDR3 bases: TGTGCCAGCAGTGCTACAGGGGGCACTGAAGCTTTCTTT.

This chain links TRBV4-1 with TRBJ2-3; 10 bases map to TRBD2. CDR1 is MGHRA and CDR2 is YSYEKL in the germline V gene. V lost 0 bases, J lost 2 bases, and 8 bases stayed unmatched. The CDR3 runs to 18 residues. The CDR3 reads CASSQDSLAGDLTDTQYF. As DNA, the CDR3 is TGCGCCAGCAGCCAAGATTCCCTAGCGGGGGACCTCACAGATACGCAGTATTTT.

The CDR3 reads CASSEAGRGYGYTF. The DNA of the CDR3 is TGTGCCAGCAGTGAGGCCGGAAGAGGCTATGGCTACACCTTC. The genes are TRBV2 and TRBJ1-2; D unresolved. Germline lookup yields CDR1 SNHLY and CDR2 FYNNEI. The V end lost 3 bases, the J end lost 4 bases, and 12 bases lay between the germline ends. The CDR3 has 14 amino acids.

This chain joins TRBV5-1 and TRBJ1-6; D possibly corresponds to TRBD1 (5 bases). The CDR3 contains 14 residues. From germline, CDR1 is SGHRS and CDR2 YFSETQ. The V end lost 2 bases, the J end lost 10 bases, and 13 bases lay between the germline ends. The CDR3 spells CASSLAREGSPLHF. The DNA of the CDR3 is TGCGCCAGCAGCTTAGCCAGGGAGGGGTCACCCCTCCACTTT.

This chain links TRBV5-8 with TRBJ1-2, with a weak D call TRBD1 (5 bases). Trimming left V 1 base short and J 8 bases short, with 12 bases between. The length of the CDR3 is 13 residues. Looked up from germline, CDR1 is SGHTS and CDR2 is YDEGEE. Written as DNA, the CDR3 is TGTGCCAGCAGCTTGTCAAGGGGTTCCGGCTACACCTTC. Its protein is CASSLSRGSGYTF.

This clone was seen a single time. The chain couples TRBV7-3 to TRBJ2-5; 7 positions match TRBD2. V shed 7 bases and J 5 bases; nucleotides not matched to a gene: 7. The CDR3 spans 13 residues. Germline V lookup: CDR1 SGHTA, CDR2 FQGTGA. For the CDR3, the DNA is TGTGCCAGCATTAACGGGGAGGGGGAGACCCAGTACTTC. Amino acid sequence: CASINGEGETQYF.